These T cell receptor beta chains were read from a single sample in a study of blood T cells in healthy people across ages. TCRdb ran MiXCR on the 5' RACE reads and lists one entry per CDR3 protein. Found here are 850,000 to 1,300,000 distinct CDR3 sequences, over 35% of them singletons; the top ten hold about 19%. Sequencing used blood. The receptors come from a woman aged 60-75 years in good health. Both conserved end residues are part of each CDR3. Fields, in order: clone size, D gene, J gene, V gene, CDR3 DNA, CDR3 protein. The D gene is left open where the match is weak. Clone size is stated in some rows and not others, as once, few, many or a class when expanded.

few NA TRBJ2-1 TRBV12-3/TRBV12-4 TGTGCCAGCAGTTACCGACAATCCTACAATGAGCAGTTCTTC CASSYRQSYNEQFF
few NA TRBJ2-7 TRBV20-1 TGCAGTGCCAGAGGCGAGCGGGCCTACGAGCAGTACTTC CSARGERAYEQYF
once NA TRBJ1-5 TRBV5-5 TGTGCCAGCAGCTTGGACGTTTATAGCAATCAGCCCCAGCATTTT CASSLDVYSNQPQHF
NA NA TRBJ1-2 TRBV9 TGTGCCAGCAGCGTAGCGGCATCAGGGGCTGGAGGCTACACCTTC CASSVAASGAGGYTF
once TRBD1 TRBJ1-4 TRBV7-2 TGTGCCAGCAGCCCCCGACAGGGTCCCACCCAAAATGAAAAACTGTTTTTT CASSPRQGPTQNEKLFF
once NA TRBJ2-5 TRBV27 TGTGCCAGCACCCCGGGCCCTGGGATCGGCGAGACCCAGTACTTC CASTPGPGIGETQYF
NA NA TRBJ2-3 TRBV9 TGTGCCAGCAGCGTAGAAGACTATCCCACAGATACGCAGTATTTT CASSVEDYPTDTQYF
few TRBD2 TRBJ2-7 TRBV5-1 TGCGCCAGCAGCGTTGGACTAGCGGTAACCTACGAGCAGTACTTC CASSVGLAVTYEQYF
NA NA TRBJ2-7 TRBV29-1 TGCAGCGTTGAAGAGATTGGGGGGGCCGAGCAGTACTTC CSVEEIGGAEQYF
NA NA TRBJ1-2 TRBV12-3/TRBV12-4 TGTGCCAGCAGTTTACGGGGACACCCTTTCGGTGGCTACACCTTC CASSLRGHPFGGYTF
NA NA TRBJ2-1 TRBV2 TGTGCCAGCTCAGCTCCACCCATGCGGGACAGACAGTTCTTC CASSAPPMRDRQFF
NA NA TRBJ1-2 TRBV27 TGTGCCAGCAGTTCCACCCCGACAGCAGACTATGGCTACACCTTC CASSSTPTADYGYTF
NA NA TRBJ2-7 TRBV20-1 TGCAGTGCAGCGGACAGTCCAGACGAGCAGTACTTC CSAADSPDEQYF